A single sample gave rise to the 24 T cell receptor beta chains below, sequenced in a study of blood T cell repertoires in COVID-19. The protocol was immunoSEQ multiplex PCR, while the TCRdb copy is restricted to in-frame clones and leaves out a portion. The table records 300,000 to 350,000 clones, roughly 88% of them present only once. Sequencing was done on a sample of peripheral blood. These receptors all stem from a woman in her thirties with COVID-19, enrolled during active disease.

DNA of the CDR3: TGTGCCAGCAGCTCGTGGTCAGGTCCTAGCGGGCAAGAGACCCAGTACTTC. This sequence encodes CASSSWSGPSGQETQYF. The chain recombines TRBV5-6 with TRBJ2-5; 8 nucleotides line up with TRBD2. V dropped 3 bases and J dropped 2; count of bases not matched to a gene: 12. The germline gives CDR1 SGHDT, CDR2 YYEEEE. The length of the CDR3 is 17 residues.

The rearrangement joins TRBV19 to TRBJ2-3, with TRBD1 matching over 8 bases. The germline gives CDR1 LNHDA, CDR2 SQIVND (reference sequence). V gave up 3 bases and J gave up 4 bases; unmatched junction bases: 12. The CDR3 has 17 amino acids. The CDR3 is CASSMDLGQGGADTQYF. The CDR3 DNA follows: TGTGCCAGTAGTATGGATTTAGGACAGGGAGGTGCAGATACGCAGTATTTT.

This chain uses TRBV2 with TRBJ2-5, with D possibly matching TRBD1 (6 bases). V dropped 7 bases and J dropped 5 bases, with 17 bases sitting between them. This CDR3 spans 14 amino acids. Per germline, CDR1 SNHLY and CDR2 FYNNEI. CDR3 bases: TGTGCCAGCAATCTACAACAGGGTTCGGAGACCCAGTACTTC. As protein: CASNLQQGSETQYF. The full variable domain, its missing parts supplied by reference TRBV2 and TRBJ2-5, is EPEVTQTPSHQVTQMGQEVILRCVPISNHLYFYWYRQILGQKVEFLVSFYNNEISEKSEIFDDQFSVERPDGSNFTLKIRSTKLEDSAMYFCASNLQQGSETQYFGPGTRLLVL.

This chain links TRBV2 with TRBJ1-2; possibly TRBD1 for D (5 bases). This CDR3 has 13 amino acids. V was cut by 7 bases and J by 3 bases, with 12 bases left in between. Germline V gene lookup returns CDR1 SNHLY and CDR2 FYNNEI. The CDR3 here is CASKGRAHYGYTF. The CDR3 DNA reads as TGTGCCAGCAAAGGCAGGGCCCACTATGGCTACACCTTC.

The chain joins TRBV9 to TRBJ1-2, with 10 bases identical to TRBD1. The V gene end was trimmed by 4 bases and the J gene end by 4 bases; junction bases not matched to a gene: 7. Germline V gene lookup returns CDR1 SGDLS and CDR2 YYNGEE. The CDR3 is 15 amino acids. The CDR3 DNA sequence: TGTGCCAGCAGCTCGACCGGGACAGGGGCCTATGGCTACACCTTC. Translating gives CASSSTGTGAYGYTF.

The V gene is TRBV23-1, the J gene TRBJ2-1, with D possibly matching TRBD2 (6 bases). TRBV23-1 qualifies as an ORF whose function is uncertain. The length of the CDR3 is 17 residues. The V gene lost 3 bases and the J gene lost 5 bases, with 20 bases spanning the gap. CDR3 coding DNA: TGCGCCAGCAGTCACCCCCTCGGGACTGGGCCTCACAATGAGCAGTTCTTC. Protein: CASSHPLGTGPHNEQFF.

The V and J genes are TRBV4-3 and TRBJ1-2, with D possibly being TRBD1 (6 bases). V was shortened by 3 bases and J by 7 bases, with 21 bases between the two germline ends. CDR1 is LGHNA and CDR2 is YSLEER in the germline V gene. The CDR3 consists of 16 residues. The CDR3 loop reads CASSHPSPGAVGGYTF. The CDR3 nucleotides read TGCGCCAGCAGCCATCCCTCCCCAGGGGCCGTAGGTGGCTACACCTTC.

The chain carries TRBV11-2 and TRBJ1-1; 10 nucleotides match TRBD1. Looked up from germline, CDR1 is SGHAT and CDR2 is FQNNGV. The CDR3 spans 15 residues. Trimming cost V 3 bases and J 5 bases; bases outside gene matches: 6. The CDR3 spells CASSFYDRGRTEAFF. For the CDR3, the DNA is TGTGCCAGCAGCTTCTACGACAGGGGGCGAACTGAAGCTTTCTTT.

This chain links TRBV27 with TRBJ1-5; TRBD1 agrees at 10 bases. Trimming cost V 2 bases and J 3 bases; bases outside gene matches: 7. CDR1 is MNHEY, CDR2 SMNVEV, per germline (reference sequence). This CDR3 spans 17 amino acids. This CDR3 is CASSLTRTGGFNQPQHF. The CDR3 nucleotides are TGTGCCAGCAGTTTAACACGGACAGGGGGATTCAATCAGCCCCAGCATTTT.

The chain joins TRBV6-2 or TRBV6-3 to TRBJ2-6, with D possibly being TRBD1 (5 bases). The CDR3 extends over 15 amino acids. Trimming removed 6 bases from V and 0 bases from J, with 9 bases in between. CDR1 is MNHEY, CDR2 SVGEGT, per germline. CDR3 residues: CASSQDSSGANVLTF. In DNA form, the CDR3 reads TGTGCCAGCAGCCAAGACAGCTCTGGGGCCAACGTCCTGACTTTC.

The V call is TRBV11-2, the J call TRBJ2-4, with 7 nucleotides matching TRBD1. Germline CDR1 and CDR2: SGHAT and FQNNGV. The V segment lost 5 bases and the J segment 4 bases; nucleotides outside the gene matches: 5. This CDR3 spans 14 amino acids. The CDR3 is CASSPRDRKNIQYF. In DNA, the CDR3 is TGTGCCAGCAGCCCCCGGGACAGAAAAAACATTCAGTACTTC. Full variable domain (remainder filled in from reference TRBV11-2 and TRBJ2-4): EAGVAQSPRYKIIEKRQSVAFWCNPISGHATLYWYQQILGQGPKLLIQFQNNGVVDDSQLPKDRFSAERLKGVDSTLKIQPAKLEDSAVYLCASSPRDRKNIQYFGAGTRLSVL.

A single count supports this clone. The rearrangement uses TRBV6-5 and TRBJ1-2; a weak D match, TRBD1 (5 bases). Trimming left V 6 bases short and J 4 bases short, with 12 bases between. CDR1 is MNHEY, CDR2 SVGAGI, per germline. The CDR3 is 13 residues long. The CDR3 is CASRPGLSYGYTF. DNA of the CDR3: TGTGCCAGCAGACCGGGACTGAGCTATGGCTACACCTTC.

This chain uses TRBV6-1 with TRBJ1-2, with TRBD1 matching 7 bases. The germline V gene encodes CDR1 MNHNS and CDR2 SASEGT. The V gene end was trimmed by 0 bases and the J gene end by 1 base; junction bases not matched to a gene: 11. The CDR3 consists of 18 residues. CDR3 loop: CASSEASKWDSYNYGYTF. The CDR3 DNA reads TGTGCCAGCAGTGAAGCGTCCAAATGGGACAGTTATAACTATGGCTACACCTTC.

This chain uses TRBV7-8 with TRBJ1-6, with TRBD1 matching 8 bases. Unmatched junction bases numbered 6, after V lost 4 bases and J lost 10 bases. Per the germline V gene, CDR1 is SGHVS and CDR2 is FQNEAQ. The CDR3 sequence is 14 residues long. The CDR3, as DNA: TGTGCCAGCAGCTCCGGACAGGGTCGATCACCCCTCCACTTT. Translation gives CASSSGQGRSPLHF.

This chain connects TRBV3-1 (or the pseudogene TRBV3-2) to TRBJ1-4; unclear D gene. The ends were cut back, 1 base at V and 10 bases at J, with 10 bases in the middle. The germline V gene encodes CDR1 LGHDT and CDR2 YNNKEL (reference sequence). There are 13 residues in the CDR3. The CDR3 DNA follows: TGTGCCAGCAGCCAAGCGAGGGTCGGAAAACTGTTTTTT. Amino acid sequence: CASSQARVGKLFF.

The rearrangement joins TRBV5-1 to TRBJ2-1; tentatively, D is TRBD2 (7 bases). Trimming took 7 bases from V and 0 from J, leaving 23 bases between them. The germline V gene has CDR1 SGHRS and CDR2 YFSETQ. CDR3 length equals 18 residues. DNA for the CDR3: TGCGCCAGCTTGCCGGGTTTGGCGGGGGCCTCCTCCTACAATGAGCAGTTCTTC. This codes for CASLPGLAGASSYNEQFF.

The count of this clone is one. The chain combines TRBV5-4 with TRBJ2-7, with a tentative D call TRBD2 (7 bases). The CDR3 contains 16 residues. CDR1 and CDR2 (germline): SGHNT, YYREEE (reference sequence). Trimming took off 5 bases at V and 1 base at J, with 19 bases between the two ends. DNA for the CDR3: TGTGCCAGCAGTTCCAACCCTGGGGGGGCATCCTACGAGCAGTACTTC. Translating gives CASSSNPGGASYEQYF.

Worth noting for this clone: At one boundary the junction diverges from the germline segment, which might be a read error. The chain employs TRBV7-7 and TRBJ2-1, with TRBD1 matching over 7 bases. CDR3 length: 15 residues. Germline CDR1 is SSHAT and CDR2 is FNYEAQ (reference sequence). This chain's CDR3 is CASSSSRDSYNEQFF. The CDR3 region has the DNA TGTGCTAGCAGCTCCAGCAGGGACAGTTACAATGAGCAGTTCTTC. The whole variable domain, remainder taken from reference TRBV7-7 and TRBJ2-1, is GAGVSQSPRYKVTKRGQDVTLRCDPISSHATLYWYQQALGQGPEFLTYFNYEAQPDKSGLPSDRFSAERPEGSISTLTIQRTEQRDSAMYRCASSSSRDSYNEQFFGPGTRLTVL.

This clone showed up many times. The V call is TRBV6-2 or TRBV6-3, the J call TRBJ2-3; 10 nucleotides match TRBD2. V lost 5 bases to trimming and J lost 2 bases; unmatched junction nucleotides: 1. The CDR3 has 14 amino acids. Germline loops: CDR1 MNHEY, CDR2 SVGEGT. CDR3 bases: TGTGCCAGCAGTAGCGGGGGGGACACAGATACGCAGTATTTT. It yields the protein CASSSGGDTDTQYF.

The genes are TRBV20-1 and TRBJ2-5; no reliable D call. Germline loops: CDR1 DFQATT, CDR2 SNEGSKA (reference sequence). Deletions cut 3 bases from V and 5 bases from J, with 10 bases between. This CDR3 spans 12 amino acids. Written as DNA, the CDR3 is TGCAGTGCTAGTGGTGGGCAGGAGACCCAGTACTTC. Encoded protein: CSASGGQETQYF.

The V call is TRBV5-1, the J call TRBJ1-1; D may be TRBD1 (5 bases). This CDR3 region has 14 residues. Germline loops: CDR1 SGHRS, CDR2 YFSETQ. V was clipped by 4 bases and J by 0 bases, with 10 bases between them. In nucleotides, the CDR3 is TGCGCCAGCAGCGTGGACATTCTGAACACTGAAGCTTTCTTT. Protein: CASSVDILNTEAFF.

The chain carries TRBV5-5 and TRBJ1-1; D gene unclear. Trimming took 2 bases from V and 1 from J, leaving 9 bases between them. The CDR3 spans 14 residues. Germline V gene sequence: CDR1 SGHKS, CDR2 YYEKEE (reference sequence). CDR3: CASSLELSNTEAFF. CDR3 DNA sequence: TGTGCCAGCAGCTTAGAGCTATCGAACACTGAAGCTTTCTTT.

The chain carries TRBV6-5 and TRBJ1-1; a weak D match, TRBD1 (5 bases). The V end lost 0 bases, the J end lost 4 bases, and 6 bases lay between the germline ends. The CDR3 length is 13 residues. CDR1 and CDR2 (germline): MNHEY, SVGAGI. This CDR3 reads CASSYSGATEAFF. Here the CDR3 DNA reads TGTGCCAGCAGTTACTCAGGGGCCACTGAAGCTTTCTTT.

The chain joins TRBV6-1 to TRBJ2-7, with TRBD2 as a possible D gene (6 bases). The germline V gene has CDR1 MNHNS and CDR2 SASEGT. The length of the CDR3 is 14 residues. Between the trimmed V and J ends, which lost 5 bases and 0 bases, there was a span of 11 bases. For the CDR3, the DNA is TGTGCCAGCAGTCGGGACTTATTCTCCTACGAGCAGTACTTC. Encoded protein: CASSRDLFSYEQYF.